The 21 T cell receptor beta chains presented below share a single source sample, sequenced in a study of cytomegalovirus exposure and HLA in healthy donors. A multiplex PCR was run with 60 Vbeta primers and 13 Jbeta primers. Some clones are missing from TCRdb's copy, which holds only in-frame ones; the method was immunoSEQ multiplex PCR. This table holds roughly 160,000 clones, 80% to 90% found once. The sample taken for sequencing was PBMCs. The receptors were sampled from a woman between 45 and 60 years old in good health and CMV-seronegative.

The J gene is TRBJ1-5, the V gene TRBV7-8, with D unclear. V lost 5 bases, J lost 9 bases, and 14 bases lay in between. Germline CDR1 and CDR2: SGHVS and FQNEAQ. The CDR3 has 13 residues. The CDR3 here is CASSPSELRPQHF. In DNA, the CDR3 is TGTGCCAGCAGCCCCTCGGAGCTGCGGCCCCAGCATTTT.

This clone was detected only once. This chain joins TRBV5-1 and TRBJ1-2, with 7 bases lining up with TRBD1. In germline, CDR1 is SGHRS, CDR2 YFSETQ. CDR3 length: 16 residues. V lost 4 bases to trimming and J lost 4 bases; unmatched junction nucleotides: 13. The CDR3 reads CASSQQPGQPFYGYTF. The CDR3 DNA is TGCGCCAGCAGCCAACAACCGGGACAGCCTTTCTATGGCTACACCTTC.

This clone was seen only once. This CDR3 reads CASSPVNQPQHF. Written as DNA, the CDR3 is TGTGCCAGCAGTCCGGTCAATCAGCCCCAGCATTTT. The rearrangement links TRBV28 to TRBJ1-5, with D unclear. The CDR3 runs 12 residues. V lost 5 bases to trimming and J lost 3 bases, with 5 bases between them. The germline gives CDR1 MDHEN, CDR2 SYDVKM.

V gene TRBV18 combines with J gene TRBJ1-4; the D is unclear. Trimming stripped 4 bases from V and 5 bases from J, with 8 bases between. This CDR3 is built from 13 residues. CDR1 KGHSH and CDR2 LQKENI come from the germline V gene. The CDR3 protein is CASSLRGNEKLFF. The DNA for the CDR3 is TGTGCCAGCTCACTTCGAGGGAATGAAAAACTGTTTTTT.

The table lists this clone with a count of one. The CDR3 protein is CASSVGGSSYNEQFF. The CDR3 DNA is TGCGCCAGCAGCGTAGGCGGGAGCTCCTACAATGAGCAGTTCTTC. This chain connects TRBV5-1 to TRBJ2-1, with TRBD2 identical over 7 bases. The germline gives CDR1 SGHRS, CDR2 YFSETQ. With 4 bases clipped from V and 0 bases from J, the junction kept 4 bases outside the gene matches. The CDR3 loop spans 15 amino acids.

The rearrangement uses TRBV29-1 and TRBJ1-1, with 9 bases that match TRBD1. This CDR3 region has 14 residues. CDR1 is SQVTM and CDR2 is ANQGSEA in the germline V gene. The V gene end was trimmed by 0 bases and the J gene end by 6 bases; junction bases not matched to a gene: 5. CDR3 in DNA: TGCAGCGTTGAAGATGAACAGGGGGCATCTGAAGCTTTCTTT. Protein: CSVEDEQGASEAFF.

V and J are TRBV13 and TRBJ2-1; 13 nucleotides align to TRBD2. There are 12 residues in the CDR3. Trimming took 5 bases from V and 16 from J; bases not matched to a gene: 5. Looked up from germline, CDR1 is PRHDT and CDR2 is FYEKMQ (reference sequence). CDR3: CASSGLAGEFFF. In nucleotides, the CDR3 is TGTGCCAGCAGCGGACTAGCGGGGGAGTTTTTCTTC.

This clone showed up just a few times. The V gene is TRBV20-1, the J gene TRBJ1-4; the D is unclear. CDR3 length: 11 residues. Trimming removed 2 bases at V and 11 bases at J, with 9 bases between. Germline V gives CDR1 DFQATT, CDR2 SNEGSKA (reference sequence). The CDR3 sequence is CSARFAEKLFF. The CDR3 coding sequence is TGCAGTGCTAGATTCGCCGAGAAACTGTTTTTT.

This clone was detected a few times. The chain recombines TRBV15 with TRBJ1-1; D call uncertain. Germline CDR1 reads LNHNV; CDR2 reads YYDKDF (reference sequence). V was shortened by 0 bases and J by 12 bases, with 14 bases between the two germline ends. The CDR3 consists of 13 residues. Here the CDR3 reads CATSRDGSRVPFF. In DNA form, the CDR3 reads TGTGCCACCAGCAGAGATGGTTCACGCGTACCTTTCTTT.

V is TRBV4-2 and J is TRBJ1-6, with TRBD1 as a possible D gene (5 bases). This CDR3 spans 18 amino acids. Trimming took off 0 bases at V and 0 bases at J, with 12 bases between the two ends. Germline V gene lookup returns CDR1 LGHNA and CDR2 YNFKEQ. The CDR3 DNA reads TGTGCCAGCAGCCAAGAGGAGGGACGGAGCTCCTATAATTCACCCCTCCACTTT. Protein: CASSQEEGRSSYNSPLHF.

The rearrangement uses TRBV5-1 and TRBJ1-4, with D possibly matching TRBD1 (6 bases). Trimming removed 4 bases from V and 11 bases from J, with 18 bases in between. The germline V gene has CDR1 SGHRS and CDR2 YFSETQ. The CDR3 runs to 14 residues. DNA for the CDR3: TGCGCCAGCAGCCCATCGGGCCGGACAGAGAAACTGTTTTTT. This codes for CASSPSGRTEKLFF.

This chain links TRBV5-1 with TRBJ2-3; 8 bases map to TRBD2. Trimming removed 3 bases from V and 4 bases from J; junction bases left unmatched: 7. The CDR3 has 15 residues. Germline-derived CDR1 and CDR2 are SGHRS and YFSETQ. CDR3 DNA: TGCGCCAGCAGCTGGAGCGGGGGCGGCGCAGATACGCAGTATTTT. Translation gives CASSWSGGGADTQYF.

The chain is built from TRBV7-8 and TRBJ2-5, with D perhaps TRBD1 (5 bases). The CDR3 is made up of 15 amino acids. V gave up 8 bases and J gave up 1 base, with 17 bases separating them. Germline CDR1 reads SGHVS; CDR2 reads FQNEAQ. The CDR3 reads CASVKAGAIQETQYF. Here the CDR3 DNA reads TGTGCCAGCGTCAAAGCTGGGGCGATCCAAGAGACCCAGTACTTC. Full variable domain (rest looked up from reference TRBV7-8 and TRBJ2-5): GAGVSQSPRYKVAKRGQDVALRCDPISGHVSLFWYQQALGQGPEFLTYFQNEAQLDKSGLPSDRFFAERPEGSVSTLKIQRTQQEDSAVYLCASVKAGAIQETQYFGPGTRLLVL.

The chain has TRBV5-4 and TRBJ2-1, with D perhaps TRBD2 (5 bases). This CDR3 has 15 residues. Germline V gene lookup returns CDR1 SGHNT and CDR2 YYREEE (reference sequence). V was trimmed by 1 base and J by 1 base, leaving 9 bases between them. CDR3 nucleotides: TGTGCCAGCAGCTTGAACGGGGTTTCCTACAATGAGCAGTTCTTC. Translating it yields CASSLNGVSYNEQFF.

The gene calls are TRBV4-3 and TRBJ1-2, with 8 bases aligning to TRBD1. The germline CDR1 and CDR2 sequences are LGHNA and YSLEER. The CDR3 consists of 15 residues. V was pared by 0 bases and J by 8 bases, with 8 bases of the junction left unmatched. CDR3 amino acids: CASSQDLTDREGYTF. Here the CDR3 DNA reads TGCGCCAGCAGCCAAGATCTCACGGACAGGGAAGGCTACACCTTC.

In its sample, this clone was seen a few times. This chain joins TRBV10-1 and TRBJ2-2; perhaps TRBD1 as D (5 bases). CDR1 and CDR2 (germline): WNHNN, SYGVQD (reference sequence). The CDR3 has 13 residues. V shed 5 bases and J shed 4 bases, with 8 bases lying between them. This CDR3 reads CASSTTGTGELFF. In DNA, the CDR3 is TGCGCCAGCAGTACCACAGGCACCGGGGAGCTGTTTTTT.

This clone was picked up a small number of times. This chain links TRBV19 with TRBJ1-5; TRBD1 aligns across 7 bases. CDR1 is LNHDA and CDR2 is SQIVND in the germline V gene (reference sequence). This CDR3 comprises 13 residues. J gave up 4 bases and V 4 bases, and 1 base lay outside the gene matches. CDR3 coding DNA: TGTGCCAGTAGTAGGGACAGAAATCAGCCCCAGCATTTT. Translating it yields CASSRDRNQPQHF.

This chain connects TRBV9 to TRBJ1-3, with TRBD1 as a possible D gene (5 bases). Trimming pared 1 base from V and 2 bases from J, leaving 13 bases between. Looked up from germline, CDR1 is SGDLS and CDR2 is YYNGEE. CDR3 length equals 16 residues. CDR3 amino acids: CASSVSSGFAGNTIYF. The CDR3 nucleotides are TGTGCCAGCAGCGTAAGTTCAGGGTTCGCTGGAAACACCATATATTTT.

The chain carries TRBV4-3 and TRBJ2-1, with D tentatively TRBD2 (7 bases). Trimming removed 1 base from V and 14 bases from J, with 12 bases in between. CDR1 is LGHNA, CDR2 YSLEER, per germline. CDR3 length: 12 amino acids. CDR3 sequence (DNA): TGCGCCAGCAGCCAAGGAGGGGGGGGCGAGTTCTTC. It yields the protein CASSQGGGGEFF.

V is TRBV11-2 and J is TRBJ1-6; possible D gene TRBD1, 6 bases. The V end was cut by 8 bases, the J end by 7 bases, with 21 bases between. From germline, CDR1 is SGHAT and CDR2 FQNNGV. The CDR3 is 16 residues long. Written as DNA, the CDR3 is TGTGCCAGCGGGGGGGGCGCGGGGGTGGGGAATTCACCCCTCCACTTT. Translating gives CASGGGAGVGNSPLHF.

The chain joins TRBV23-1 to TRBJ1-1; D may be TRBD1 (6 bases). Being an ORF, TRBV23-1 has a function that is uncertain. This CDR3 contains 17 residues. V was shortened by 3 bases and J by 0 bases, with 17 bases between the two germline ends. The CDR3: CASSHPGQDNLNTEAFF. The CDR3 bases are TGCGCCAGCAGTCATCCGGGACAAGATAATTTGAACACTGAAGCTTTCTTT.